This TCR beta chain comes out of a study of beta chain features in type 1 diabetes. Study-level results: TCRB CDR3 length was moderately but significantly reduced in all four CD4+ subsets of Type 1 diabetes patients.

This clone appeared a few times. Its antigen is not known. Expressed TCRB transcripts were sequenced because the entire RNA isolate underwent reverse transcription. Assay used: immunoSEQ multiplex PCR; TCRdb lists only in-frame clones, some missing. The repertoire includes about 660,000 clones, roughly 13% of them detected once, and approximately 0.039% sits in the top ten. Sample: naive CD4+ T cells from blood. This TCR was sampled from a young man with type 1 diabetes.

CDR3 amino acids: CASSSRLVLTDTQYF. CDR3 coding DNA: TGTGCCAGCAGCTCGAGGCTGGTACTGACAGATACGCAGTATTTT. This rearrangement joins TRBV27 to TRBJ2-3; D is uncertain. The CDR3 spans 15 residues. Trimming cost V 6 bases and J 3 bases, with 16 bases left between them. CDR1 and CDR2 from the germline V gene are MNHEY and SMNVEV (reference sequence).